These 19 T cell receptor beta chains were all obtained from the same sample, sequenced in a study of beta chain features in type 1 diabetes (dated by TCRdb to 2016 to 2019). Here is what the overall study found, with its caveats: A moderate but significant shortening of TCRB CDR3 length was observed in type 1 diabetes patients in all four CD4+ subsets.

Their target antigens are unknown. Library preparation was by the immunoSEQ multiplex PCR assay. The High Capacity cDNA Reverse Transcription Kit was used to reverse transcribe all of the isolated RNA, meaning that expressed TCRB transcripts were what got sequenced. TCRdb re-hosts the immuneACCESS table, in-frame sequences only. Its copies lack some clones; in the studies checked, an unresolved V gene accounts for under half of them, and the cause for the rest is not known. The sample contains 550,000 to 850,000 clones, 13% of them found a single time. Approximately 0.02% of the sample belongs to the ten largest clones. Material for sequencing was naive CD4+ T cells from blood. The cell subset or site label corresponds to: true naive CD4+ T cells. All receptors come from a man between 18 and 35 years old with type 1 diabetes.

This clone was counted only a few times. The chain recombines TRBV7-7 with TRBJ2-2; D is possibly TRBD1 (5 bases). Germline V lookup: CDR1 SSHAT, CDR2 FNYEAQ (reference sequence). The CDR3 length is 14 residues. Trimming pared 3 bases from V and 3 bases from J, leaving 8 bases between. The CDR3 protein is CASSLSTDTGELFF. The CDR3 DNA sequence: TGTGCCAGCAGCTTGTCGACAGACACCGGGGAGCTGTTTTTT.

This clone appeared a few times. The chain carries TRBV9 and TRBJ2-7; TRBD1 is a possible D gene (6 bases). This CDR3 is 16 amino acids long. Trimming took 4 bases from V and 2 from J, leaving 19 bases between them. The germline V gene has CDR1 SGDLS and CDR2 YYNGEE. The CDR3 protein is CASSPRGQIDAYEQYF. CDR3 nucleotides: TGTGCCAGCAGCCCCCGTGGACAGATTGACGCCTACGAGCAGTACTTC.

V and J are TRBV19 and TRBJ1-6; no clear D. Trimming shortened V by 3 bases and J by 7 bases, and 10 bases separated the two germline ends. The CDR3 is made up of 14 amino acids. Germline V gene lookup returns CDR1 LNHDA and CDR2 SQIVND (reference sequence). The CDR3 here is CASSILADNSPLHF. The CDR3, as DNA: TGTGCCAGTAGTATCTTGGCAGACAATTCACCCCTCCACTTT.

This clone turned up a few times. The gene calls are TRBV7-9 and TRBJ2-5; D unclear. The DNA end is more similar to TRBJ2-7, so the J call may be wrong. The length of the CDR3 is 11 residues. Germline V gene sequence: CDR1 SEHNR, CDR2 FQNEAQ (reference sequence). For the CDR3, the DNA is TGTGCCAGCAGCTTAATCTACGAGCAGTACTTC. Its translation: CASSLIYEQYF.

This sequence joins TRBV5-4 and TRBJ1-2, with 7 bases aligning to TRBD1. With 3 bases clipped from V and 10 bases from J, the junction kept 9 bases outside the gene matches. This CDR3 is 13 amino acids long. Per germline, CDR1 SGHNT and CDR2 YYREEE (reference sequence). The CDR3 bases are TGTGCCAGCAGCTCCTGGACAGGTATCGACTACACCTTC. It codes for CASSSWTGIDYTF.

The chain carries TRBV28 and TRBJ2-7; D is possibly TRBD2 (7 bases). Trimming took 7 bases from V and 2 from J, leaving 18 bases between them. The CDR3 spans 15 residues. Germline CDR1 MDHEN, CDR2 SYDVKM. As DNA, the CDR3 is TGTGCCAGCACTCGGGGAGGGGGAACCCCCTACGAGCAGTACTTC. Translating gives CASTRGGGTPYEQYF.

The table lists this clone with a few counts. The V and J genes are TRBV30 and TRBJ1-4; 8 nucleotides align to TRBD1. This CDR3 comprises 14 residues. Germline V gene lookup returns CDR1 GTSNPN and CDR2 SVGIG (reference sequence). J gave up 2 bases and V 4 bases, and 3 bases lay outside the gene matches. CDR3 nucleotides: TGTGCCTGGAAACAGGGGGTGACTAATGAAAAACTGTTTTTT. This encodes CAWKQGVTNEKLFF.

The chain uses TRBV6-6 and TRBJ2-6; D is possibly TRBD1 (5 bases). Between the trimmed V and J ends, which lost 1 base and 2 bases, there was a span of 6 bases. In germline, CDR1 is MNHNY, CDR2 SVGAGI (reference sequence). The CDR3 covers 15 residues. The CDR3 region is CASSYLGAGANVLTF. In DNA form, the CDR3 reads TGTGCCAGCAGTTACTTAGGGGCTGGGGCCAACGTCCTGACTTTC.

This clone showed up just a few times. The CDR3 DNA follows: TGTGCCTGGGGGCGGGGCGGGACCCAGTACTTC. This encodes CAWGRGGTQYF. The chain carries TRBV30 and TRBJ2-5, with D possibly being TRBD2 (6 bases). CDR1 and CDR2 from the germline V gene are GTSNPN and SVGIG (reference sequence). Between the trimmed V and J ends, which lost 5 bases and 7 bases, there was a span of 11 bases. The CDR3 is 11 amino acids.

This clone was detected a few times. This chain joins TRBV7-9 and TRBJ2-5; the match to TRBD2 covers 7 bases. With V trimmed by 1 base and J by 5 bases, 4 bases remained unmatched. The CDR3 spans 14 residues. Germline values: CDR1 SEHNR, CDR2 FQNEAQ (reference sequence). The CDR3 nucleotides read TGTGCCAGCAGCTTAGTTCCAGCGGGGGAGACCCAGTACTTC. It codes for CASSLVPAGETQYF.

As for this clone: Other DNA sequences of this sample code for an identical CDR3. V gene TRBV18 combines with J gene TRBJ1-1; no firm D call. Germline assignment: CDR1 KGHSH and CDR2 LQKENI. V dropped 6 bases and J dropped 4 bases, with 12 bases sitting between them. The CDR3 has 13 amino acids. CDR3 DNA sequence: TGTGCCAGCTCCCCTGGTGAGGGCACTGAAGCTTTCTTT. Its translation: CASSPGEGTEAFF.

This clone occurred a few times. This chain links TRBV30 with TRBJ2-7, with D tentatively TRBD2 (6 bases). This CDR3 has 14 amino acids. The V end lost 1 base, the J end lost 4 bases, and 14 bases lay between the germline ends. The germline gives CDR1 GTSNPN, CDR2 SVGIG (reference sequence). The CDR3 DNA sequence: TGTGCCTGGAGTGGTTTGGAGGGTGGATACGAGCAGTACTTC. Protein: CAWSGLEGGYEQYF.

This clone was seen more than once but under ten times. The CDR3 nucleotides are TGTGCCAGCAGCTGGGATCGGATTACTGAAGCTTTCTTT. Its translation is CASSWDRITEAFF. The genes are TRBV5-4 and TRBJ1-1, with D unresolved. Germline CDR1 SGHNT, CDR2 YYREEE (reference sequence). The CDR3 is 13 amino acids. Trimming cost V 3 bases and J 5 bases, with 11 bases left between them.

The V and J genes are TRBV7-9 and TRBJ2-2; D could derive from TRBD1 or TRBD2 (6 bases each). Between the trimmed V and J ends, which lost 1 base and 0 bases, there was a span of 15 bases. Per the germline V gene, CDR1 is SEHNR and CDR2 is FQNEAQ (reference sequence). This CDR3 has 18 residues. As DNA, the CDR3 is TGTGCCAGCAGCTTAGTCGGGGGCAGCCTCGCGAACACCGGGGAGCTGTTTTTT. This codes for CASSLVGGSLANTGELFF. The variable domain in full, completed from reference TRBV7-9 and TRBJ2-2, reads DTGVSQNPRHKITKRGQNVTFRCDPISEHNRLYWYRQTLGQGPEFLTYFQNEAQLEKSRLLSDRFSAERPKGSFSTLEIQRTEQGDSAMYLCASSLVGGSLANTGELFFGEGSRLTVL.

This clone was observed a handful of times. The chain joins TRBV25-1 to TRBJ1-2; D uncertain. Deletions cut 2 bases from V and 4 bases from J, with 14 bases between. The CDR3 totals 15 residues. Germline lookup yields CDR1 MGHDK and CDR2 SYGVNS. CDR3 sequence (DNA): TGTGCCAGCAGTGAAGAGTTGCAGGAGGTCTATGGCTACACCTTC. This encodes CASSEELQEVYGYTF.

The J gene is TRBJ2-7, the V gene TRBV7-6; a possible D gene is TRBD1 (6 bases). The ends were cut back, 3 bases at V and 3 bases at J, with 9 bases in the middle. CDR1 and CDR2 (germline): SGHVS, FNYEAQ. CDR3 length: 13 residues. As DNA, the CDR3 is TGTGCCAGCAGCTTGGGACAAATCTACGAGCAGTACTTC. Encoded protein: CASSLGQIYEQYF.

The chain links TRBV2 to TRBJ2-3; no clear D. CDR3 length equals 14 residues. Germline CDR1 and CDR2: SNHLY and FYNNEI. The germline V and J ends were trimmed by 5 bases and 2 bases, with 11 bases remaining between them. CDR3 in amino acids: CASSTGSPTDTQYF. The CDR3 DNA reads TGTGCCAGCAGTACCGGGTCCCCCACAGATACGCAGTATTTT. Based on the CDR3 plus reference TRBV2 and TRBJ2-3, the full variable domain is EPEVTQTPSHQVTQMGQEVILRCVPISNHLYFYWYRQILGQKVEFLVSFYNNEISEKSEIFDDQFSVERPDGSNFTLKIRSTKLEDSAMYFCASSTGSPTDTQYFGPGTRLTVL.

This chain uses TRBV14 with TRBJ1-1; D gene ambiguous. The germline gives CDR1 SGHDN, CDR2 FVKESK. The CDR3 has 16 residues. Between the trimmed V and J ends, which lost 1 base and 0 bases, there was a span of 12 bases. In nucleotides, the CDR3 is TGTGCCAGCAGCCAAGGCCCCCCAGTCATGAACACTGAAGCTTTCTTT. It yields the protein CASSQGPPVMNTEAFF.

Only a few counts were recorded for this clone. This rearrangement joins TRBV9 to TRBJ2-3, with D unresolved. V dropped 6 bases and J dropped 6 bases, with 17 bases sitting between them. In germline, CDR1 is SGDLS, CDR2 YYNGEE. This CDR3 comprises 14 residues. In DNA, the CDR3 is TGTGCCAGCAATCCAGGCGGTTTGGCGGATACGCAGTATTTT. Protein: CASNPGGLADTQYF.